Below are 18 T cell receptor beta chains sequenced from a single sample in a study of shared T cell receptors in the human thymus. Clones were sequenced by immunoSEQ multiplex PCR, and TCRdb holds only the in-frame ones, with some missing. Of under 450,000 clones in the sample, 95% are singletons; the top ten hold roughly 0.02%. Material: thymocytes. The receptors derive from a human donor.

The rearrangement joins TRBV11-2 to TRBJ2-7, with D possibly matching TRBD2 (6 bases). CDR3 size: 17 residues. CDR1 and CDR2 (germline): SGHAT, FQNNGV. V was pared by 5 bases and J by 1 base, with 21 bases between. The chain's CDR3 is CASSPGWERVLSYEQYF. CDR3 coding DNA: TGTGCCAGCAGCCCCGGGTGGGAGCGGGTTTTATCCTACGAGCAGTACTTC.

The chain combines TRBV27 with TRBJ1-4; TRBD1 aligns across 8 bases. Per the germline V gene, CDR1 is MNHEY and CDR2 is SMNVEV (reference sequence). The CDR3 is 12 residues long. Unmatched junction bases numbered 4, after V lost 8 bases and J lost 8 bases. The CDR3 loop is CASAGGAEKLFF. The CDR3, as DNA: TGTGCCAGCGCAGGGGGCGCGGAAAAACTGTTTTTT.

J is TRBJ2-7 and V is TRBV27; D is tentatively TRBD1 or TRBD2 (5 bases each). Germline CDR1 is MNHEY and CDR2 is SMNVEV (reference sequence). V lost 5 bases and J lost 6, with 11 bases in between. The CDR3 is 12 amino acids. The CDR3 here is CASSPSGAEQYF. The CDR3 DNA reads TGTGCCAGCAGTCCCTCCGGGGCCGAGCAGTACTTC.

This clone has a single count. The chain couples TRBV9 to TRBJ2-7, with D perhaps TRBD1 (6 bases). V lost 0 bases, J lost 5 bases, and 12 bases lay in between. The germline V gene encodes CDR1 SGDLS and CDR2 YYNGEE. The CDR3 has 14 residues. The CDR3 nucleotides are TGTGCCAGCAGCGTAGATCAGGGGTCCGACGAGCAGTACTTC. Protein: CASSVDQGSDEQYF.

This sequence joins TRBV7-2 and TRBJ2-1, with a tentative D call TRBD1 (5 bases). The germline V gene encodes CDR1 SGHTA and CDR2 FQGNSA. CDR3 length: 16 amino acids. With 5 bases removed from V and 5 bases from J, the gap between germline ends came to 19 bases. Here the CDR3 reads CASSQSRVRTDNEQFF. The DNA for the CDR3 is TGTGCCAGCAGCCAGTCCAGGGTTCGAACCGACAATGAGCAGTTCTTC.

This rearrangement joins TRBV6-4 to TRBJ2-2; TRBD2 matches 13 bases. The CDR3 loop spans 16 amino acids. Unmatched junction bases numbered 6, after V lost 10 bases and J lost 1 base. Germline V gives CDR1 MRHNA, CDR2 SNTAGT. DNA of the CDR3: TGTGCCACCGGCCGGACTAGCGGGGGGAACACCGGGGAGCTGTTTTTT. Protein sequence: CATGRTSGGNTGELFF.

V is TRBV28 and J is TRBJ1-4; weak D call: TRBD1 (5 bases). The CDR3 is 17 amino acids. CDR1 is MDHEN, CDR2 SYDVKM, per germline. The ends were cut back, 5 bases at V and 4 bases at J, with 20 bases in the middle. The CDR3 DNA is TGTGCCAGCAGTCCCTCTCTGCACGACAGCTTTAATGAAAAACTGTTTTTT. Translated, it gives CASSPSLHDSFNEKLFF.

This chain joins TRBV7-8 and TRBJ2-1; 7 nucleotides align to TRBD1. Germline values: CDR1 SGHVS, CDR2 FQNEAQ. This CDR3 contains 14 residues. V lost 5 bases to trimming and J lost 6 bases; unmatched junction nucleotides: 7. The CDR3 region is CASSTPTGPNEQFF. CDR3 nucleotides: TGTGCCAGCAGCACTCCGACAGGGCCCAATGAGCAGTTCTTC.

The DNA for the CDR3 is TGTGCCAGTAAGTGGACAGGGGATCCCATTAACTATGGCTACACCTTC. This translates into CASKWTGDPINYGYTF. The rearrangement links TRBV19 to TRBJ1-2, with 9 nucleotides matching TRBD1. The trim removed 7 bases at V and 1 base at J, leaving 10 bases unmatched. The CDR3 runs to 16 residues. Germline CDR1 is LNHDA and CDR2 is SQIVND (reference sequence).

V is TRBV29-1 and J is TRBJ2-1; the match to TRBD2 covers 12 bases. CDR1 is SQVTM and CDR2 is ANQGSEA in the germline V gene. The CDR3 has 15 residues. The trim removed 4 bases at V and 3 bases at J, leaving 4 bases unmatched. CDR3 nucleotide sequence: TGCAGCGTTGGCGAGACTAGCGGGAGCTACAATGAGCAGTTCTTC. It yields the protein CSVGETSGSYNEQFF.

The rearrangement uses TRBV7-6 and TRBJ2-2; no clear D. The V end was cut by 0 bases, the J end by 4 bases, with 12 bases between. The CDR3 consists of 16 residues. CDR1 is SGHVS, CDR2 FNYEAQ, per germline. The CDR3 spells CASSLAGKKSTGELFF. In DNA, the CDR3 is TGTGCCAGCAGCTTAGCGGGGAAGAAGAGCACCGGGGAGCTGTTTTTT.

The rearrangement uses TRBV15 and TRBJ2-5; 8 positions match TRBD1. J gave up 3 bases and V 4 bases, and 7 bases lay outside the gene matches. CDR1 and CDR2 (germline): LNHNV, YYDKDF (reference sequence). The CDR3 extends over 15 amino acids. CDR3 in amino acids: CATSTRDRCEETQYF. CDR3 nucleotides: TGTGCCACCAGCACGCGGGACAGGTGTGAAGAGACCCAGTACTTC. Complete variable domain (other parts from reference TRBV15 and TRBJ2-5): DAMVIQNPRYQVTQFGKPVTLSCSQTLNHNVMYWYQQKSSQAPKLLFHYYDKDFNNEADTPDNFQSRRPNTSFCFLDIRSPGLGDTAMYLCATSTRDRCEETQYFGPGTRLLVL.

This clone was found once. V is TRBV27 and J is TRBJ1-5; possibly TRBD1 for D (5 bases). The V end lost 6 bases, the J end lost 0 bases, and 30 bases lay between the germline ends. The CDR3 is 21 amino acids. Germline CDR1 reads MNHEY; CDR2 reads SMNVEV (reference sequence). The CDR3 DNA reads TGTGCCAGCAGCCGCAGGGCGCACCCTTCGATTCCCCTTTATAGCAATCAGCCCCAGCATTTT. Protein product: CASSRRAHPSIPLYSNQPQHF.

This clone showed up just once. V usage is TRBV19 and J usage is TRBJ1-3; D is undetermined. V lost 3 bases and J lost 0, with 6 bases in between. This CDR3 region has 14 residues. Germline CDR1 reads LNHDA; CDR2 reads SQIVND (reference sequence). CDR3 sequence: CASSILRSGNTIYF. DNA for the CDR3: TGTGCCAGTAGTATTTTGCGCTCTGGAAACACCATATATTTT.

The chain employs TRBV10-1 and TRBJ2-1, with a tentative D call TRBD1 (5 bases). Germline V CDR1 and CDR2: WNHNN, SYGVQD (reference sequence). The CDR3 covers 14 residues. V was cut by 3 bases and J by 3 bases, with 9 bases left in between. CDR3 nucleotide sequence: TGCGCCAGCAGTGAACAGGCTAGCTACAATGAGCAGTTCTTC. Residues: CASSEQASYNEQFF.

The chain carries TRBV19 and TRBJ1-5, with D perhaps matching TRBD1 (6 bases). The ends were cut back, 10 bases at V and 1 base at J, with 14 bases in the middle. The CDR3 extends over 14 amino acids. Germline CDR1 LNHDA, CDR2 SQIVND (reference sequence). CDR3: CATAGGVSNQPQHF. The CDR3 coding sequence is TGTGCCACCGCCGGGGGCGTAAGCAATCAGCCCCAGCATTTT.

V and J are TRBV11-2 and TRBJ2-1; 7 nucleotides agree with TRBD2. V lost 3 bases to trimming and J lost 5 bases; unmatched junction nucleotides: 1. There are 13 residues in the CDR3. CDR1 is SGHAT and CDR2 is FQNNGV in the germline V gene. For the CDR3, the DNA is TGTGCCAGCAGCTTCCGGGGGGACAATGAGCAGTTCTTC. It encodes CASSFRGDNEQFF.

This clone was seen once. CDR3 loop: CASSLLNAVPSNTEAFF. DNA for the CDR3: TGTGCCAGCAGCTTGCTAAATGCGGTACCCTCGAACACTGAAGCTTTCTTT. This chain links TRBV5-4 with TRBJ1-1; no clear D gene. The germline CDR1 and CDR2 sequences are SGHNT and YYREEE (reference sequence). The germline V and J ends were trimmed by 1 base and 1 base, with 17 bases remaining between them. The CDR3 contains 17 residues.